A selection of T cell receptor beta chains follows, all from one sample in a study of CD8+ T cells in alopecia areata. Clones were sequenced by immunoSEQ multiplex PCR, and TCRdb holds only the in-frame ones, with some missing. Altogether roughly 250,000 clones are present, approximately 61% being singletons, with the ten largest covering more than 0.95%. Here the sequenced sample was CD4+ T cells sorted from blood, taken at week 0. Source of these receptors: a human donor with alopecia areata. CDR3s leave out the opening cysteine and the closing phenylalanine or tryptophan. A clone size is listed for some rows: how often the clone was seen (once, few, many), or a class if it is expanded.

CDR3aa: SVDGQGYGYT
v_gene: TRBV29-1
abundance: NA

CDR3aa: AIGRSSYEQY
v_gene: TRBV10-3
abundance: NA

CDR3aa: ATSRDATSGSPNEQF
v_gene: TRBV15
abundance: NA

CDR3aa: AVRLAGVWDTQY
v_gene: TRBV7-9
abundance: few

CDR3aa: ASSPLRGGLSEQY
v_gene: TRBV4-2
abundance: NA

CDR3aa: SVVWTVSSYEQY
v_gene: TRBV29-1
abundance: NA

CDR3aa: AISESGLPREELF
v_gene: TRBV10-3
abundance: NA

CDR3aa: ASSGQNSPLH
v_gene: TRBV9
abundance: few

CDR3aa: ASSLGQHTGELF
v_gene: TRBV5-1
abundance: NA

CDR3aa: ASSVGTGISPLH
v_gene: TRBV9
abundance: NA

CDR3aa: ASSEFDRSYGYT
v_gene: TRBV25-1
abundance: NA

CDR3aa: ASSLVPYEQY
v_gene: TRBV5-1
abundance: few

CDR3aa: ASSQETYEQY
v_gene: TRBV14
abundance: few

CDR3aa: ASSLRQYTEAF
v_gene: TRBV27
abundance: few

CDR3aa: ASTTSGVYNEQF
v_gene: TRBV6-1
abundance: NA

CDR3aa: SVSHGLLNTEAF
v_gene: TRBV29-1
abundance: few

CDR3aa: ASSLVATRGEQY
v_gene: TRBV13
abundance: NA

CDR3aa: ASSPRDLTDTQY
v_gene: TRBV4-3
abundance: NA

CDR3aa: ASSLTDGNYGYT
v_gene: TRBV4-3
abundance: NA

CDR3aa: ASTGDGRTTNEKLF
v_gene: TRBV30
abundance: once

CDR3aa: ASRPGTGDQSPLH
v_gene: TRBV2
abundance: NA

CDR3aa: ASSAGTPFDTQY
v_gene: TRBV6-5
abundance: NA

CDR3aa: ASSSYRGQGAF
v_gene: TRBV27
abundance: NA

CDR3aa: AWKLGLAHEQF
v_gene: TRBV30
abundance: NA

CDR3aa: AWSVRGKNTEAF
v_gene: TRBV30
abundance: NA

CDR3aa: SVHREGYTGELF
v_gene: TRBV29-1
abundance: NA

CDR3aa: SAGTGGPTEAF
v_gene: TRBV29-1
abundance: NA

CDR3aa: ASSVRTGANVLT
v_gene: TRBV2
abundance: NA

CDR3aa: ASSEAGPGPYQPQH
v_gene: TRBV6-1
abundance: NA

CDR3aa: AWSTGQGGSPLH
v_gene: TRBV30
abundance: once

CDR3aa: ASSYRRAGEQY
v_gene: TRBV6-5
abundance: few

CDR3aa: ASSYGGYGNQPQH
v_gene: TRBV6-5
abundance: few

CDR3aa: ATSRVTGTGRYEQY
v_gene: TRBV15
abundance: few

CDR3aa: AISDIAGNYGYT
v_gene: TRBV10-3
abundance: few

CDR3aa: ASSPDRGVGYT
v_gene: TRBV11-2
abundance: NA

CDR3aa: ASSPVREQY
v_gene: TRBV7-2
abundance: many

CDR3aa: SVEGRLGETQY
v_gene: TRBV29-1
abundance: once

CDR3aa: ASSRGEGKEQY
v_gene: TRBV7-9
abundance: NA

CDR3aa: ASSPRQGDGYT
v_gene: TRBV4-3
abundance: NA

CDR3aa: ASSQDNRRLKNTEAF
v_gene: TRBV4-1
abundance: few

CDR3aa: ASSYSGRVNTEAF
v_gene: TRBV6-5
abundance: NA

CDR3aa: SAGDNYEQY
v_gene: TRBV20-1
abundance: NA

CDR3aa: ASSQGSGGHSGETQY
v_gene: TRBV4-1
abundance: few

CDR3aa: AISQTDGYT
v_gene: TRBV10-3
abundance: NA

CDR3aa: ASSAGTTTF
v_gene: TRBV6-1
abundance: few

CDR3aa: ASSAQGGYEQY
v_gene: TRBV7-3
abundance: NA

CDR3aa: SGTRGSSYEQY
v_gene: TRBV29-1
abundance: NA

CDR3aa: ASKLSYSSYNEQF
v_gene: TRBV6-5
abundance: NA

CDR3aa: AWSGDEQY
v_gene: TRBV30
abundance: NA

CDR3aa: ASSLVTSRPTDTQY
v_gene: TRBV5-1
abundance: NA

CDR3aa: ASRITTMGETQY
v_gene: TRBV25-1
abundance: NA

CDR3aa: AWSVGARGNQPQH
v_gene: TRBV30
abundance: once

CDR3aa: ASGRYEQY
v_gene: TRBV27
abundance: NA